One sample yielded the 23 T cell receptor beta chains listed below, sequenced in a study of vaccination effects on CD4 cells after COVID-19. For these receptors, no antigen is known. Measured with immunoSEQ multiplex PCR; TCRdb has only the in-frame clones, and not every one. The sample has approximately 50,000 clones, about 70% seen once. Following an approximately ten-day culture, CD4+ T cells were purified. This specimen was CD4+ T cells from PBMCs cultured without peptide, taken before COVID-19 vaccination. These receptors were obtained from a human donor who had a prior SARS-CoV-2 infection.

The chain joins TRBV5-6 to TRBJ2-3; a possible D gene is TRBD2 (6 bases). Germline CDR1 reads SGHDT; CDR2 reads YYEEEE. The CDR3 spans 13 residues. Trimming took 4 bases from V and 2 from J, leaving 8 bases between them. The CDR3 region has the DNA TGTGCCAGCAGCCGCGGGAACACAGATACGCAGTATTTT. Translation gives CASSRGNTDTQYF.

The chain couples TRBV5-4 to TRBJ1-4, with 9 bases fitting TRBD1. Germline values: CDR1 SGHNT, CDR2 YYREEE (reference sequence). After removal of 1 base from V and 9 bases from J, the junction contained 13 bases not matched to a gene. The length of the CDR3 is 17 residues. The CDR3 DNA is TGTGCCAGCAGCTTGCTTCCCTCCGGGACAGGGACTCAAAAACTGTTTTTT. Translation gives CASSLLPSGTGTQKLFF.

The chain links TRBV28 to TRBJ1-4; possible D gene TRBD1, 5 bases. This CDR3 has 13 amino acids. Trimming pared 6 bases from V and 8 bases from J, leaving 13 bases between. The V gene's germline CDR1 is MDHEN and CDR2 SYDVKM. Here the CDR3 reads CASRDGAEEKLFF. The DNA for the CDR3 is TGTGCCAGCAGGGACGGGGCTGAGGAAAAACTGTTTTTT.

This clone is a singleton in its sample. The chain employs TRBV19 and TRBJ2-5; D unclear. V was clipped by 1 base and J by 7 bases, with 10 bases between them. Germline V lookup: CDR1 LNHDA, CDR2 SQIVND (reference sequence). The CDR3 loop spans 13 amino acids. This CDR3 reads CASSIGGSRTQYF. In DNA form, the CDR3 reads TGTGCCAGTAGTATAGGAGGTTCCAGGACCCAGTACTTC. The variable domain in full, completed from reference TRBV19 and TRBJ2-5, reads DGGITQSPKYLFRKEGQNVTLSCEQNLNHDAMYWYRQDPGQGLRLIYYSQIVNDFQKGDIAEGYSVSREKKESFPLTVTSAQKNPTAFYLCASSIGGSRTQYFGPGTRLLVL.

This rearrangement joins TRBV7-8 to TRBJ2-7; D gene uncertain. The CDR3 is 17 amino acids. Trimming took 5 bases from V and 2 from J, leaving 22 bases between them. Germline V gene data show CDR1 as SGHVS and CDR2 as FQNEAQ. CDR3 residues: CASSPEVLAGVTYEQYF. In nucleotides, the CDR3 is TGTGCCAGCAGCCCCGAAGTACTGGCCGGAGTTACCTACGAGCAGTACTTC.

The chain recombines TRBV9 with TRBJ1-1, with no clear D. The germline V gene encodes CDR1 SGDLS and CDR2 YYNGEE. V dropped 0 bases and J dropped 1 base, with 7 bases sitting between them. This CDR3 is built from 14 residues. The DNA for the CDR3 is TGTGCCAGCAGCGTAGATGTGGCGAACACTGAAGCTTTCTTT. As protein: CASSVDVANTEAFF.

V is TRBV14 and J is TRBJ2-2; the D gene is possibly TRBD2 (5 bases). Trimming cost V 0 bases and J 5 bases, with 13 bases left between them. Germline V gene sequence: CDR1 SGHDN, CDR2 FVKESK. CDR3 size: 16 residues. The DNA for the CDR3 is TGTGCCAGCAGCCAAGATTACGGAGGAACAACCGGGGAGCTGTTTTTT. Protein product: CASSQDYGGTTGELFF.

The chain combines TRBV28 with TRBJ1-2; D unresolved. From germline, CDR1 is MDHEN and CDR2 SYDVKM. With 5 bases removed from V and 5 bases from J, the gap between germline ends came to 18 bases. The CDR3 contains 15 residues. The DNA for the CDR3 is TGTGCCAGCAGTAGCCCGGATACGACGAGGTATGGCTACACCTTC. As protein: CASSSPDTTRYGYTF.

The chain links TRBV19 to TRBJ1-5; TRBD1 is a possible D gene (5 bases). The CDR3 loop spans 14 amino acids. Germline V lookup: CDR1 LNHDA, CDR2 SQIVND (reference sequence). Trimming shortened V by 6 bases and J by 9 bases, and 18 bases separated the two germline ends. CDR3 amino acids: CASSPGVGRLPQHF. The CDR3 bases are TGTGCCAGTAGCCCGGGGGTGGGACGTCTGCCCCAGCATTTT.

The rearrangement uses TRBV9 and TRBJ2-1; TRBD2 agrees at 7 bases. Germline CDR1 and CDR2: SGDLS and YYNGEE. This CDR3 has 15 amino acids. The trim removed 0 bases at V and 10 bases at J, leaving 10 bases unmatched. The CDR3 nucleotides are TGTGCCAGCAGCGTAGGGCCCTTTGAGGGAGGGGAGCAGTTCTTC. As protein: CASSVGPFEGGEQFF.

The gene calls are TRBV5-1 and TRBJ2-2; D is undetermined. The CDR3 has 16 residues. Germline CDR1 SGHRS, CDR2 YFSETQ. The germline V and J ends were trimmed by 0 bases and 4 bases, with 13 bases remaining between them. The CDR3: CASSLGADWSTGELFF. The CDR3 DNA reads as TGCGCCAGCAGCTTGGGGGCGGATTGGAGCACCGGGGAGCTGTTTTTT. The variable domain in full, with the rest retrieved from reference TRBV5-1 and TRBJ2-2, is KAGVTQTPRYLIKTRGQQVTLSCSPISGHRSVSWYQQTPGQGLQFLFEYFSETQRNKGNFPGRFSGRQFSNSRSEMNVSTLELGDSALYLCASSLGADWSTGELFFGEGSRLTVL.

The chain recombines TRBV25-1 with TRBJ1-6, with D possibly being TRBD1 (5 bases). CDR1 and CDR2 (germline): MGHDK, SYGVNS. The CDR3 is 13 residues long. V lost 4 bases to trimming and J lost 6 bases, with 7 bases between them. The CDR3: CASSVDINSPLHF. The CDR3 nucleotides read TGTGCCAGCAGTGTGGACATTAATTCACCCCTCCACTTT.

The chain employs TRBV5-1 and TRBJ1-1; 7 bases map to TRBD1. Germline V gives CDR1 SGHRS, CDR2 YFSETQ. The CDR3 is 14 residues long. With V trimmed by 2 bases and J by 4 bases, 5 bases remained unmatched. The CDR3 region has the DNA TGCGCCAGCAGCTTTACAGGGGAGACCACTGAAGCTTTCTTT. This translates into CASSFTGETTEAFF.

There are a few counts of this clone. DNA for the CDR3: TGTGCCAGCTCACCACGAGGGATCTCTGGAAACACCATATATTTT. Its translation is CASSPRGISGNTIYF. The V and J genes are TRBV18 and TRBJ1-3; D is uncertain. Between the trimmed V and J ends, which lost 1 base and 0 bases, there was a span of 7 bases. The CDR3 runs to 15 residues. The germline CDR1 and CDR2 sequences are KGHSH and LQKENI.

V is TRBV30 and J is TRBJ2-5, with D perhaps matching TRBD1 or TRBD2 (5 bases each). There are 13 residues in the CDR3. CDR1 and CDR2 from the germline V gene are GTSNPN and SVGIG (reference sequence). V lost 1 base to trimming and J lost 7 bases, with 13 bases between them. CDR3 in DNA: TGTGCCTGGAGTGGAGGGGTAAAGAGGACCCAGTACTTC. Protein sequence: CAWSGGVKRTQYF.

The chain recombines TRBV6-5 with TRBJ2-7; possible D gene TRBD2, 6 bases. Per the germline V gene, CDR1 is MNHEY and CDR2 is SVGAGI. V dropped 2 bases and J dropped 9 bases, with 14 bases sitting between them. CDR3 length: 13 amino acids. The CDR3 is CASSYPGSRGQYF. CDR3 bases: TGTGCCAGCAGTTACCCCGGGAGCCGGGGGCAGTACTTC.

The chain employs TRBV27 and TRBJ1-1; 7 bases line up with TRBD1. Losses at the gene ends were 6 bases for V and 11 bases for J; bases not matched to a gene: 6. This CDR3 is built from 11 residues. Germline CDR1 and CDR2: MNHEY and SMNVEV (reference sequence). DNA of the CDR3: TGTGCCAGCAGACTCGGGACAGCGGCTTTCTTT. This sequence encodes CASRLGTAAFF.

V gene TRBV28 combines with J gene TRBJ2-2, with TRBD2 matching over 10 bases. Per germline, CDR1 MDHEN and CDR2 SYDVKM. This CDR3 region has 15 residues. V lost 6 bases to trimming and J lost 6 bases; unmatched junction nucleotides: 7. The DNA of the CDR3 is TGTGCCAGCAGCCGTAGCGGGAGGCTGGCCGGGGAGCTGTTTTTT. Its translation: CASSRSGRLAGELFF. Variable domain in full (rest from reference TRBV28 and TRBJ2-2): DVKVTQSSRYLVKRTGEKVFLECVQDMDHENMFWYRQDPGLGLRLIYFSYDVKMKEKGDIPEGYSVSREKKERFSLILESASTNQTSMYLCASSRSGRLAGELFFGEGSRLTVL.

Regarding this clone: Distinct nucleotide sequences in the sample also encode this CDR3. The rearrangement links TRBV5-1 to TRBJ2-5; no clear D gene. This CDR3 is 11 amino acids long. Trimming shortened V by 0 bases and J by 5 bases, and 2 bases separated the two germline ends. CDR1 and CDR2 from the germline V gene are SGHRS and YFSETQ. The CDR3 nucleotides are TGCGCCAGCAGCTTGGAGGAGACCCAGTACTTC. Translating gives CASSLEETQYF.

This clone was observed a few times. The rearrangement links TRBV3-1 (or the pseudogene TRBV3-2) to TRBJ1-5; no reliable D call. Trimming removed 0 bases at V and 7 bases at J, with 10 bases between. Germline V gene data show CDR1 as LGHDT and CDR2 as YNNKEL (reference sequence). The CDR3 covers 14 residues. The CDR3 DNA reads TGTGCCAGCAGCCAAGACGGAGGACCGCAGCCCCAGCATTTT. This translates into CASSQDGGPQPQHF.

V gene TRBV18 combines with J gene TRBJ2-7; D is unclear. Germline assignment: CDR1 KGHSH and CDR2 LQKENI. The V end lost 3 bases, the J end lost 3 bases, and 18 bases lay between the germline ends. The CDR3 runs 16 residues. The CDR3 region has the DNA TGTGCCAGCTCACCGACACCGGGCAGAAATAACTACGAGCAGTACTTC. Protein: CASSPTPGRNNYEQYF.

This chain links TRBV4-2 with TRBJ2-7; D is possibly TRBD2 (5 bases). The CDR3 is made up of 15 amino acids. Trimming shortened V by 0 bases and J by 3 bases, and 12 bases separated the two germline ends. Germline loops: CDR1 LGHNA, CDR2 YNFKEQ. CDR3 coding DNA: TGTGCCAGCAGCCAAGATCTGGTCACTAGCTACGAGCAGTACTTC. It translates to CASSQDLVTSYEQYF.

The gene calls are TRBV7-2 and TRBJ2-5; tentatively, D is TRBD2 (6 bases). Germline lookup yields CDR1 SGHTA and CDR2 FQGNSA. Trimming shortened V by 3 bases and J by 2 bases, and 10 bases separated the two germline ends. The CDR3 covers 14 residues. CDR3 sequence reads: CASSFQGGQETQYF. CDR3 DNA: TGTGCCAGCAGCTTCCAGGGAGGTCAAGAGACCCAGTACTTC.